This T cell receptor (beta chain) was captured by sequencing in a study of blood T cell repertoires in COVID-19. Looking at the study overall: COVID-19 samples from acute and convalescent phases originated in the United States, Italy and Spain. PBMCs, B-cell-depleted T cells, or T cells were the source of the cDNA or gDNA that made up the material.

Original methodology: Researchers report that nucleated cell counts were estimated from reference gene primer amplification. Clones were sequenced by immunoSEQ multiplex PCR, and TCRdb holds only the in-frame ones, with some missing. For V, J and clone size, that table is used; D and trimming come from the DNA. The sample yields about 16,000 clones, around 84% seen once. The receptor's source is a human donor with active COVID-19. The donor label of this sample is uncertain. Specimen: peripheral blood.

The CDR3 nucleotides read TGTGCCAGCAGTCCCCGGACAGGGACCTTGCACGAGCAGTACTTC. Translating it yields CASSPRTGTLHEQYF. The V and J genes are TRBV27 and TRBJ2-7; 8 nucleotides match TRBD1. Per the germline V gene, CDR1 is MNHEY and CDR2 is SMNVEV (reference sequence). The junction had 11 bases not matched to a gene; V was cut back by 5 bases and J by 5 bases. This CDR3 spans 15 amino acids.